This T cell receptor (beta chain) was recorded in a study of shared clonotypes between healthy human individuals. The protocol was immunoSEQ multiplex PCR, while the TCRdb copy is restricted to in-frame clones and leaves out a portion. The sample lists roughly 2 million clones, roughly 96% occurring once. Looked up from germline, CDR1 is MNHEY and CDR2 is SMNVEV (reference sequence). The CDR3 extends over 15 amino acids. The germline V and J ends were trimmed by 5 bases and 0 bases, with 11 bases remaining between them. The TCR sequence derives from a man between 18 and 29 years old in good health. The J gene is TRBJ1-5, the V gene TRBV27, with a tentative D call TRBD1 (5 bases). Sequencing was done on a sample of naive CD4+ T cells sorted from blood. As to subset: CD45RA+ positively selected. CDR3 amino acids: CASSVWGNSNQPQHF. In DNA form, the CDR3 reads TGTGCCAGCAGTGTTTGGGGGAATAGCAATCAGCCCCAGCATTTT.